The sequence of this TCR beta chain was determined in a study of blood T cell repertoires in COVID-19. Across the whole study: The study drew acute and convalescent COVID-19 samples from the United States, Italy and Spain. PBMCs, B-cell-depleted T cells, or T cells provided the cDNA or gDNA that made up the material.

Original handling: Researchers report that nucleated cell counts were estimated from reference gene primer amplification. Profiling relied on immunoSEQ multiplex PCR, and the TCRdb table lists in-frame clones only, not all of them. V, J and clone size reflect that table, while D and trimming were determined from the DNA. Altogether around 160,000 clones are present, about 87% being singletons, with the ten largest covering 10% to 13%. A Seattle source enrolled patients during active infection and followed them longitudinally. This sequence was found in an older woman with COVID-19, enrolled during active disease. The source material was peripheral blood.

CDR3 sequence: CASSLTGGSVDTQYF. CDR3 DNA sequence: TGTGCCAGCAGTTTAACAGGGGGCTCGGTAGATACGCAGTATTTT. V is TRBV2 and J is TRBJ2-3; 9 bases align to TRBD1. CDR3 length: 15 residues. The junction had 8 bases not matched to a gene; V was cut back by 5 bases and J by 5 bases. The germline gives CDR1 SNHLY, CDR2 FYNNEI.